A single sample is the source of the 32 T cell receptor beta chains below, sequenced in a study of blood T cell repertoires in COVID-19. The assay was immunoSEQ multiplex PCR, and TCRdb's table has in-frame clones only and misses some. In the table there are 250,000 to 300,000 clones, 80% to 90% of which are singletons. Sequenced input: PBMCs or T cells enriched from blood (not recorded which). These TCRs come from a man aged 30-40 years with acute COVID-19.

The chain carries TRBV2 and TRBJ1-2, with 8 nucleotides matching TRBD1. CDR3 size: 13 residues. From germline, CDR1 is SNHLY and CDR2 FYNNEI. Unmatched junction bases numbered 2, after V lost 4 bases and J lost 4 bases. The chain's CDR3 is CASSGQGRYGYTF. In DNA form, the CDR3 reads TGTGCCAGCAGTGGACAGGGGCGCTATGGCTACACCTTC. The full variable domain, its missing parts supplied by reference TRBV2 and TRBJ1-2, is EPEVTQTPSHQVTQMGQEVILRCVPISNHLYFYWYRQILGQKVEFLVSFYNNEISEKSEIFDDQFSVERPDGSNFTLKIRSTKLEDSAMYFCASSGQGRYGYTFGSGTRLTVV.

This chain links TRBV30 with TRBJ1-1; 7 bases line up with TRBD1. There are 12 residues in the CDR3. The V and J ends lost 0 bases and 10 bases, in that order; junction bases with no gene match: 5. In germline, CDR1 is GTSNPN, CDR2 SVGIG (reference sequence). Here the CDR3 DNA reads TGTGCCTGGAGTGTAAAGGGGGCGCGAGCTTTCTTT. This translates into CAWSVKGARAFF.

V is TRBV6-1 and J is TRBJ2-5; tentative D call: TRBD2 (5 bases). CDR1 MNHNS and CDR2 SASEGT come from the germline V gene. V shed 0 bases and J shed 2 bases, with 19 bases lying between them. This CDR3 is 18 amino acids long. The CDR3 region has the DNA TGTGCCAGCAGTGAAGCGAAGGGTTTGGCAGCGGAACAAGAGACCCAGTACTTC. This gives the protein CASSEAKGLAAEQETQYF.

V gene TRBV24-1 combines with J gene TRBJ2-1; TRBD2 aligns across 8 bases. Germline V gene sequence: CDR1 KGHDR, CDR2 SFDVKD. This CDR3 is built from 16 residues. The V and J ends lost 3 bases and 0 bases, in that order; junction bases with no gene match: 3. The CDR3 DNA follows: TGTGCCACCAGTGATCTGAGCGGGAGCTCCTACAATGAGCAGTTCTTC. This encodes CATSDLSGSSYNEQFF.

The chain couples TRBV28 to TRBJ2-7; possibly TRBD2 for D (6 bases). Deletions cut 3 bases from V and 4 bases from J, with 13 bases between. In germline, CDR1 is MDHEN, CDR2 SYDVKM. The CDR3 is made up of 14 amino acids. The CDR3 DNA sequence: TGTGCCAGCAGTTTGGGAGGCGGGGTATACGAGCAGTACGTC. It codes for CASSLGGGVYEQYV.

The chain joins TRBV7-9 to TRBJ2-1; D is uncertain. The V end lost 2 bases, the J end lost 1 base, and 9 bases lay between the germline ends. In germline, CDR1 is SEHNR, CDR2 FQNEAQ (reference sequence). The CDR3 contains 15 residues. As DNA, the CDR3 is TGTGCCAGCAGCTTACGAGCAGGATCCTACAATGAGCAGTTCTTC. It encodes CASSLRAGSYNEQFF.

The V and J genes are TRBV23-1 and TRBJ1-5; TRBD1 might be the D (6 bases). TRBV23-1 qualifies as an ORF whose function is uncertain. CDR3 length: 14 residues. CDR3 DNA sequence: TGCGTCTCTCCGGTGCAGGGGAACAATCAGCCCCAGCATTTT. Its protein product is CVSPVQGNNQPQHF.

V usage is TRBV14 and J usage is TRBJ1-4; TRBD1 agrees at 7 bases. This CDR3 has 15 residues. Germline V gene sequence: CDR1 SGHDN, CDR2 FVKESK. V lost 0 bases, J lost 8 bases, and 6 bases stayed unmatched. The DNA of the CDR3 is TGTGCCAGCAGCCAAGATTATAGGGGGCGCGAAAAACTGTTTTTT. This codes for CASSQDYRGREKLFF.

V usage is TRBV7-9 and J usage is TRBJ2-6; D may be TRBD1 or TRBD2 (5 bases each). V was clipped by 5 bases and J by 2 bases, with 10 bases between them. This CDR3 comprises 15 residues. CDR1 SEHNR and CDR2 FQNEAQ come from the germline V gene (reference sequence). Written as DNA, the CDR3 is TGTGCCAGCAGCCTAGAGGGGCCTGGGGCCAACGTCCTGACTTTC. Encoded protein: CASSLEGPGANVLTF.

The chain employs TRBV6-4 and TRBJ2-3; 10 bases line up with TRBD1. CDR3 length: 13 residues. Germline assignment: CDR1 MRHNA and CDR2 SNTAGT. V trimming: 6 bases; J trimming: 5 bases; junction bases outside the gene matches: 2. For the CDR3, the DNA is TGTGCCAGCAGCGGACAGGGGGGAGATACGCAGTATTTT. Translated, it gives CASSGQGGDTQYF.

This clone has a single count. V is TRBV3-1 (or the pseudogene TRBV3-2) and J is TRBJ2-5; 8 nucleotides agree with TRBD2. This CDR3 has 16 amino acids. V shed 4 bases, J shed 5 bases, and the junction held 12 bases outside the gene matches. Germline CDR1 is LGHDT and CDR2 is YNNKEL (reference sequence). CDR3 in DNA: TGTGCCAGCAGCCCCGTTGGAGCGGGAGTGTGGGAGACCCAGTACTTC. Translated: CASSPVGAGVWETQYF.

The chain has TRBV3-1 (or the pseudogene TRBV3-2) and TRBJ1-1; D not resolved. This CDR3 comprises 13 residues. Germline loops: CDR1 LGHDT, CDR2 YNNKEL (reference sequence). V was trimmed by 1 base and J by 5 bases, leaving 8 bases between them. The CDR3 protein is CASSQARNTEAFF. The CDR3 bases are TGTGCCAGCAGCCAAGCTAGGAATACTGAAGCTTTCTTT.

The chain links TRBV5-6 to TRBJ2-2; 7 bases agree with TRBD1. The CDR3 runs to 15 residues. The V gene's germline CDR1 is SGHDT and CDR2 YYEEEE. V lost 5 bases and J lost 2; bases outside the gene matches: 6. The CDR3, as DNA: TGTGCCAGCAGATGGGACAGATTAAACACCGGGGAGCTGTTTTTT. Residues: CASRWDRLNTGELFF.

This chain uses TRBV19 with TRBJ2-2; 8 nucleotides agree with TRBD2. The CDR3 covers 13 residues. CDR1 is LNHDA, CDR2 SQIVND, per germline (reference sequence). Germline trimming cut 5 bases from V and 6 bases from J; bases unmatched to any gene: 2. The CDR3 loop is CASSLTSAGELFF. The CDR3 bases are TGTGCCAGTAGTTTGACTAGCGCCGGGGAGCTGTTTTTT.

This clone was seen more than once but under ten times. The gene calls are TRBV2 and TRBJ2-2; 9 nucleotides agree with TRBD1. The CDR3 extends over 16 amino acids. The germline V gene encodes CDR1 SNHLY and CDR2 FYNNEI. V was pared by 6 bases and J by 4 bases, with 9 bases of the junction left unmatched. The CDR3, as DNA: TGTGCCAGCAGCAAGGACAGGGGAGGAGGCACCGGGGAGCTGTTTTTT. Translation gives CASSKDRGGGTGELFF.

The V and J genes are TRBV5-5 and TRBJ1-1, with D possibly being TRBD1 (6 bases). CDR1 and CDR2 (germline): SGHKS, YYEKEE (reference sequence). The CDR3 consists of 14 residues. The V and J ends lost 3 bases and 4 bases respectively, with 13 bases between them. DNA of the CDR3: TGTGCCAGCAGCTCGAAGGGGGAGGGCACTGAAGCTTTCTTT. Translation: CASSSKGEGTEAFF.

This sequence joins TRBV5-6 and TRBJ1-5; 10 positions agree with TRBD1. This CDR3 is 17 amino acids long. The V gene's germline CDR1 is SGHDT and CDR2 YYEEEE. Germline trimming cut 0 bases from V and 2 bases from J; bases unmatched to any gene: 5. The CDR3 nucleotides read TGTGCCAGCAGCTTGGGACAGGGGGCCCGGGGCAATCAGCCCCAGCATTTT. Translating gives CASSLGQGARGNQPQHF.

CDR3 amino acids: CASQTPSGANVLTF. CDR3 in DNA: TGTGCCAGCCAAACACCCTCTGGGGCCAACGTCCTGACTTTC. This sequence joins TRBV28 and TRBJ2-6; no definite D call. Germline CDR1 and CDR2: MDHEN and SYDVKM. V was clipped by 8 bases and J by 0 bases, with 8 bases between them. CDR3 size: 14 residues. Variable domain in full (rest from reference TRBV28 and TRBJ2-6): DVKVTQSSRYLVKRTGEKVFLECVQDMDHENMFWYRQDPGLGLRLIYFSYDVKMKEKGDIPEGYSVSREKKERFSLILESASTNQTSMYLCASQTPSGANVLTFGAGSRLTVL.

V and J are TRBV5-8 and TRBJ2-7; 9 bases align to TRBD1. Trimming cost V 1 base and J 5 bases; bases outside gene matches: 1. Germline assignment: CDR1 SGHTS and CDR2 YDEGEE. This CDR3 is built from 13 residues. The CDR3: CASSLTGGDEQYV. In DNA form, the CDR3 reads TGTGCCAGCAGCTTGACAGGGGGCGACGAGCAGTACGTC.

V usage is TRBV3-1 (or the pseudogene TRBV3-2) and J usage is TRBJ1-2, with 7 bases aligning to TRBD1. Trimming took 4 bases from V and 3 from J; bases not matched to a gene: 5. Germline-derived CDR1 and CDR2 are LGHDT and YNNKEL (reference sequence). CDR3 size: 14 residues. DNA for the CDR3: TGTGCCAGCAGCCCCAGGGGGAACGACTATGGCTACACCTTC. It codes for CASSPRGNDYGYTF.

J is TRBJ1-5 and V is TRBV30, with D hard to call. Germline V gene sequence: CDR1 GTSNPN, CDR2 SVGIG (reference sequence). CDR3 length: 14 amino acids. V was cut by 4 bases and J by 0 bases, with 10 bases left in between. The CDR3 loop is CAWTGLYSNQPQHF. In nucleotides, the CDR3 is TGTGCCTGGACAGGCCTTTATAGCAATCAGCCCCAGCATTTT.

This clone is a singleton in its sample. V and J are TRBV19 and TRBJ2-3; possible D gene TRBD2, 5 bases. Germline-derived CDR1 and CDR2 are LNHDA and SQIVND (reference sequence). The CDR3 loop spans 15 amino acids. V lost 7 bases, J lost 2 bases, and 16 bases lay in between. CDR3 sequence: CASKVAGLSTDTQYF. CDR3 nucleotide sequence: TGTGCCAGTAAAGTGGCGGGTCTATCCACAGATACGCAGTATTTT.

The chain joins TRBV2 to TRBJ2-1; 10 bases line up with TRBD2. The CDR3 loop spans 14 amino acids. The V and J ends lost 11 bases and 6 bases, in that order; junction bases with no gene match: 10. The V gene's germline CDR1 is SNHLY and CDR2 FYNNEI. The CDR3 here is CAEKKASGGNEQFF. DNA for the CDR3: TGTGCCGAAAAGAAGGCTAGCGGGGGCAATGAGCAGTTCTTC. Combining the CDR3 with reference TRBV2 and TRBJ2-1 gives the whole variable domain EPEVTQTPSHQVTQMGQEVILRCVPISNHLYFYWYRQILGQKVEFLVSFYNNEISEKSEIFDDQFSVERPDGSNFTLKIRSTKLEDSAMYFCAEKKASGGNEQFFGPGTRLTVL.

The sample holds one count of this clone. The V and J genes are TRBV19 and TRBJ1-6; 9 nucleotides match TRBD1. This CDR3 has 15 amino acids. Per germline, CDR1 LNHDA and CDR2 SQIVND (reference sequence). Unmatched junction bases numbered 4, after V lost 1 base and J lost 9 bases. The CDR3 sequence: CASSIVGTGSSPLHF. DNA for the CDR3: TGTGCCAGTAGTATAGTCGGGACAGGGAGTTCACCCCTCCACTTT.

DNA of the CDR3: TGTGCCAGTAAGGTAACTAGCCAATACAATGAGCAGTTCTTC. Its translation: CASKVTSQYNEQFF. The chain joins TRBV19 to TRBJ2-1, with D possibly being TRBD2 (6 bases). Germline CDR1 and CDR2: LNHDA and SQIVND (reference sequence). V lost 7 bases, J lost 4 bases, and 14 bases lay in between. CDR3 length: 14 residues.

The chain carries TRBV9 and TRBJ2-2; 8 nucleotides align to TRBD2. V was pared by 0 bases and J by 4 bases, with 2 bases of the junction left unmatched. Per germline, CDR1 SGDLS and CDR2 YYNGEE. The CDR3 totals 15 residues. The CDR3 DNA is TGTGCCAGCAGCGTAGAACGGGGGGGCACCGGGGAGCTGTTTTTT. This translates into CASSVERGGTGELFF.

V and J are TRBV21-1 and TRBJ1-2; the table's D call, TRBD1, was not checked against the DNA. TRBV21-1 is designated a pseudogene. The CDR3 covers 13 residues. CDR3: CASSKETGGGYTF. Here the CDR3 DNA reads TGTGCCAGCAGCAAAGAAACAGGGGGTGGCTACACCTTC.

The CDR3 nucleotides are TGTGCCAGCAGTCCACTTGGGGGGAGGGCTGAAGCTTTCTTT. This encodes CASSPLGGRAEAFF. This chain links TRBV28 with TRBJ1-1; maybe TRBD1 (5 bases). The CDR3 has 14 amino acids. Per the germline V gene, CDR1 is MDHEN and CDR2 is SYDVKM. Trimming stripped 5 bases from V and 6 bases from J, with 16 bases between.

On this clone: The junction and the germline gene differ at one end; a read error may be behind it. The genes are TRBV5-1 and TRBJ2-1; 7 bases match TRBD2. The germline V gene encodes CDR1 SGHRS and CDR2 YFSETQ. The CDR3 loop spans 15 amino acids. CDR3 in amino acids: CASTELGGSFDEQFF. CDR3 in DNA: TGTGCCAGCACTGAGCTGGGCGGGAGCTTTGATGAGCAGTTCTTC.

This clone was seen once. The rearrangement uses TRBV10-3 and TRBJ1-5; D is possibly TRBD1 (5 bases). Trimming took 2 bases from V and 2 from J, leaving 7 bases between them. Per the germline V gene, CDR1 is ENHRY and CDR2 is SYGVKD. This CDR3 spans 14 amino acids. Here the CDR3 DNA reads TGTGCCATCAGTGAGGGGGGGGGCAATCAGCCCCAGCATTTT. It specifies CAISEGGGNQPQHF.

As for this clone: A junction end diverges from the germline sequence, so it may reflect a read error. V gene TRBV5-1 combines with J gene TRBJ2-1, with 11 bases aligning to TRBD2. Germline V gene data show CDR1 as SGHRS and CDR2 as YFSETQ. This CDR3 has 16 residues. The CDR3 DNA sequence: TGTGCCAGCAGCTTGACGCCTAGCGGGAGGTACAATGAGCAGTTCTTC. As protein: CASSLTPSGRYNEQFF.

The gene calls are TRBV9 and TRBJ1-3; a weak D match, TRBD1 (5 bases). CDR1 and CDR2 (germline): SGDLS, YYNGEE. The CDR3 totals 15 residues. Deletions cut 0 bases from V and 5 bases from J, with 12 bases between. In nucleotides, the CDR3 is TGTGCCAGCAGCGTAGCCCCACAGGAACGAAACACCATATATTTT. This sequence encodes CASSVAPQERNTIYF. The complete variable domain, with remaining parts taken from reference TRBV9 and TRBJ1-3, reads DSGVTQTPKHLITATGQRVTLRCSPRSGDLSVYWYQQSLDQGLQFLIQYYNGEERAKGNILERFSAQQFPDLHSELNLSSLELGDSALYFCASSVAPQERNTIYFGEGSWLTVV.